This T cell receptor beta chain was profiled in a study of blood T cells in healthy people across ages. Study outcomes and limitations: Among long-lived donors, naive CD4+ cells were more numerous and diversity higher than in aged donors.

Remarks on this clonotype: The antigen remains unidentified.

A second about 6 to 12 cycle PCR used barcoded and J-beta primers. Each CDR3 protein is one row after TCRdb ran MiXCR on the 5' RACE reads. The repertoire consists of 720,000 or so distinct CDR3 sequences, with approximately 40% occurring once and the leading ten covering 25% to 35%. V was clipped by 5 bases and J by 6 bases; unmatched bases: 15. From germline, CDR1 is DFQATT and CDR2 SNEGSKA (reference sequence). This CDR3 has 16 amino acids. The receptor was isolated from an elderly man in good health. This chain joins TRBV20-1 and TRBJ2-5, with 10 bases that match TRBD1. Sequencing used blood. CDR3 sequence: CSARASEDRGKKTQYF. The DNA of the CDR3 is TGCAGTGCTCGAGCATCCGAGGACAGGGGGAAGAAGACCCAGTACTTC.